Below, one TCR beta chain is given with its context. This record comes from a study of cytomegalovirus exposure and HLA in healthy donors. V was pared by 3 bases and J by 6 bases, with 19 bases between. This CDR3 region has 15 residues. The germline CDR1 and CDR2 sequences are SGDLS and YYNGEE. A multiplex PCR was run with 60 Vbeta primers and 13 Jbeta primers. Method: immunoSEQ multiplex PCR; TCRdb's copy keeps in-frame clones and lacks some. This sample yields 200,000 or so clones, of which about four fifths are seen a single time; about 0.24% belongs to the top ten. The material sequenced was PBMCs. The chain employs TRBV9 and TRBJ2-7, with D perhaps matching TRBD2 (7 bases). This sequence originates from a boy younger than 18 in good health and CMV-seronegative. CDR3 bases: TGTGCCAGCAGCGCCTCAGGACAGTCGGGGGGCGAGCAGTACTTC. Protein product: CASSASGQSGGEQYF.